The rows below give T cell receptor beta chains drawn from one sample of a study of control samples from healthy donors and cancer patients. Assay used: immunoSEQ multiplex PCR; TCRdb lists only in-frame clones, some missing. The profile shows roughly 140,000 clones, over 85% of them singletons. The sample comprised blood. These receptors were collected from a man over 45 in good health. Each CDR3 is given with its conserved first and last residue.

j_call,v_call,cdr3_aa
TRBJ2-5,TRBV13,CASSSSGRSGQETQYF
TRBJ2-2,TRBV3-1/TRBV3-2,CASSLSFLNTGELFF
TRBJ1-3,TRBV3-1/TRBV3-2,CASSQRDRGNTIYF
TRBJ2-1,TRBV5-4,CASGVSSSYNEQFF
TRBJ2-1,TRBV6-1,CASSDGVSEQFF
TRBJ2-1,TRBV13,CASGLAGGNEQFF
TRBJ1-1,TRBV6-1,CASSEKGNTEAFF
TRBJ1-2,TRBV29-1,CSVEGAGSGYTF
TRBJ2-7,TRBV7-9,CASSARMGRGDNEQYF
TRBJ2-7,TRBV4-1,CASSQDTRGRQVYEQYF
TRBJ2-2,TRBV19,CASSWGKTNTGELFF
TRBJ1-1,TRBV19,CASSPDIPAEAFF
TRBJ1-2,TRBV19,CASMGVQGSWGYGYTF
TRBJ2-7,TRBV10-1,CASTTRDSPYEQYF
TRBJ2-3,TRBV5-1,CASATSPTDTQYF
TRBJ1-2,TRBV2,CASSAGASYGYTF
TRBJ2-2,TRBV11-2,CASSLLQNTGELFF
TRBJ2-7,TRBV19,CASSMAQNSYEQYF
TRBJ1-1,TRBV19,CASSTRQRTNTEAFF
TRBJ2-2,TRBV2,CASRSDVSANTGELFF
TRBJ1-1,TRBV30,CAWNNQVNTEAFF
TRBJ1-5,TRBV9,CASSLEDSNQPQHF
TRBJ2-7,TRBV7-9,CASSLPGTSEQYF
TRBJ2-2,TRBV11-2,CASSRGWKGTGELFF
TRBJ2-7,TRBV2,CASSQEGYEQYF
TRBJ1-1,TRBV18,CASSGQEVNTEAFF
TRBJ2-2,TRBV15,CATSSRLAGERGELFF
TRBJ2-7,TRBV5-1,CASSPDRIYEQYF
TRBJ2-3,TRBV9,CASSVEGYRRTTDTQYF
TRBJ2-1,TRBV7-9,CASRPDPGDNEQFF
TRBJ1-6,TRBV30,CAWNPGTGGRESPLHF
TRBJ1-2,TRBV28,CASSLSGQGAYGYTF
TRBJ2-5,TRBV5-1,CASSLGVGVLQETQYF
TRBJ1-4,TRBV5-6,CASRQGTNEKLFF
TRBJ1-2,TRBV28,CASRRGGEVGGYTF
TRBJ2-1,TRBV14,CASSLPGASYNEQFF
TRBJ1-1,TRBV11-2,CASSDTGVGTEAFF
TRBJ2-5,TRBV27,CASRDRNQETQYF
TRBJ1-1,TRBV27,CASRRQGVTEAFF
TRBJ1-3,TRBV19,CASSIRGRDLNTIYF
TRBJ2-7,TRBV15,CATGTDRGYEQYF
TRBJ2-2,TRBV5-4,CASSFPTGELFF
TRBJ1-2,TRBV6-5,CASSYAGKSNYGYTF
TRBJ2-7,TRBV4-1,CASSQDGQGGFLEEQYF
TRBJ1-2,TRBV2,CASKGTAANYGYTF
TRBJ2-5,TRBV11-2,CASSSPRGSGGQETQYF
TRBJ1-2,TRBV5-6,CASSFPGPTRGYTF
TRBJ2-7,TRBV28,CASSSAGTTSYEQYF
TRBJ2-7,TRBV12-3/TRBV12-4,CASSFYDEQYF
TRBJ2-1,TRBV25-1,CASSEEREGSYNEQFF
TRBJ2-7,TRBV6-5,CASRGLAVNSYEQYF
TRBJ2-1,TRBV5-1,CASSLIPSSYNEQFF
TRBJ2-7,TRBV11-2,CASSFGEGENWSYEQYF
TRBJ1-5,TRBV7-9,CASTTTLGAQHF
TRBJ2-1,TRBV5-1,CASSDSLAGGYNEQFF
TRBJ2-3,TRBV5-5,CASSLEGGALRDTQYF
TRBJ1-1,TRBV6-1,CASSDRGGNTEAFF
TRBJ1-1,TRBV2,CASSDKGMNTEAFF
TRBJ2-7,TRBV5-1,CASSRTSSSYEQYF
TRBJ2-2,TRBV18,CASSPLAGGPTGELFF